The 13 T cell receptor beta chains given below trace back to one sample, sequenced in a study of blood T cell repertoires in COVID-19. Some clones are missing from TCRdb's copy, which holds only in-frame ones; the method was immunoSEQ multiplex PCR. The sample contains about 210,000 clones, over 75% of which appear only once. The sequenced material came from peripheral blood. Receptor source: a middle-aged woman with acute or convalescent COVID-19.

The CDR3 region is CASSRGVRGSTEAFF. DNA of the CDR3: TGTGCCAGCAGCCGAGGGGTGCGGGGATCGACTGAAGCTTTCTTT. This chain links TRBV14 with TRBJ1-1, with a tentative D call TRBD1 (5 bases). V lost 4 bases, J lost 5 bases, and 17 bases lay in between. The CDR3 totals 15 residues. Germline values: CDR1 SGHDN, CDR2 FVKESK.

The V and J genes are TRBV29-1 and TRBJ1-1; 9 bases are a match to TRBD1. Germline trimming cut 7 bases from V and 4 bases from J; bases unmatched to any gene: 13. This CDR3 has 15 residues. In germline, CDR1 is SQVTM, CDR2 ANQGSEA. CDR3 DNA sequence: TGCAGCGGCGACGCCTGGGACAGGGAGTCCACTGAAGCTTTCTTT. This codes for CSGDAWDRESTEAFF. Filled out from reference TRBV29-1 and TRBJ1-1, the complete variable domain reads SAVISQKPSRDICQRGTSLTIQCQVDSQVTMMFWYRQQPGQSLTLIATANQGSEATYESGFVIDKFPISRPNLTFSTLTVSNMSPEDSSIYLCSGDAWDRESTEAFFGQGTRLTVV.

This clone has just a few counts. V gene TRBV12-3 or TRBV12-4 combines with J gene TRBJ1-6; 7 nucleotides align to TRBD1. The CDR3 consists of 13 residues. V dropped 6 bases and J dropped 11; count of bases not matched to a gene: 7. The CDR3 coding sequence is TGTGCCAGCAGCTCGACACAGGGGACACCCCTCCACTTT. This encodes CASSSTQGTPLHF.

This clone was detected once. The genes are TRBV2 and TRBJ1-4, with 8 bases matching TRBD1. CDR3 length: 15 amino acids. CDR1 is SNHLY, CDR2 FYNNEI, per germline. With 5 bases clipped from V and 2 bases from J, the junction kept 4 bases outside the gene matches. CDR3 protein: CASSQGQVTNEKLFF. CDR3 DNA: TGTGCCAGCAGTCAGGGACAGGTGACTAATGAAAAACTGTTTTTT.

The chain's CDR3 is CASADRSSNQPQHF. The CDR3 DNA follows: TGTGCCAGCGCGGACAGGTCAAGCAATCAGCCCCAGCATTTT. The rearrangement joins TRBV2 to TRBJ1-5; 7 bases agree with TRBD1. V lost 8 bases to trimming and J lost 1 base; unmatched junction nucleotides: 5. The germline gives CDR1 SNHLY, CDR2 FYNNEI. This CDR3 comprises 14 residues.

The chain uses TRBV19 and TRBJ2-5; D is undetermined. The V end was cut by 5 bases, the J end by 2 bases, with 12 bases between. Germline assignment: CDR1 LNHDA and CDR2 SQIVND (reference sequence). This CDR3 is 14 amino acids long. In DNA form, the CDR3 reads TGTGCCAGTAGTTTCCCGGGTGTACAAGAGACCCAGTACTTC. Amino acids: CASSFPGVQETQYF. Filled out from reference TRBV19 and TRBJ2-5, the complete variable domain reads DGGITQSPKYLFRKEGQNVTLSCEQNLNHDAMYWYRQDPGQGLRLIYYSQIVNDFQKGDIAEGYSVSREKKESFPLTVTSAQKNPTAFYLCASSFPGVQETQYFGPGTRLLVL.

The V gene is TRBV5-1, the J gene TRBJ1-2, with TRBD1 matching 8 bases. Germline assignment: CDR1 SGHRS and CDR2 YFSETQ. This CDR3 region has 17 residues. Trimming cost V 0 bases and J 9 bases; bases outside gene matches: 16. Written as DNA, the CDR3 is TGCGCCAGCAGCTTGGACAGGGGGTTTCTTGATATCTCTCGCTACACCTTC. Amino acids: CASSLDRGFLDISRYTF. Variable domain in full (rest from reference TRBV5-1 and TRBJ1-2): KAGVTQTPRYLIKTRGQQVTLSCSPISGHRSVSWYQQTPGQGLQFLFEYFSETQRNKGNFPGRFSGRQFSNSRSEMNVSTLELGDSALYLCASSLDRGFLDISRYTFGSGTRLTVV.

This clone occurred a few times. This chain links TRBV6-6 with TRBJ1-6; D is perhaps TRBD1 (5 bases). Germline loops: CDR1 MNHNY, CDR2 SVGAGI (reference sequence). CDR3 length: 14 amino acids. Trimming shortened V by 1 base and J by 6 bases, and 7 bases separated the two germline ends. DNA of the CDR3: TGTGCCAGCAGTTACTTTCAGGGTAATTCACCCCTCCACTTT. Protein sequence: CASSYFQGNSPLHF.

The J gene is TRBJ1-2, the V gene TRBV7-7, with D tentatively TRBD1 (5 bases). CDR3 length: 17 residues. Germline V gene data show CDR1 as SSHAT and CDR2 as FNYEAQ (reference sequence). Deletions cut 3 bases from V and 8 bases from J, with 25 bases between. The CDR3 DNA follows: TGTGCCAGCAGCTTCGTTGGTCCCGGGACTCCCGAGGGGGGCTACACCTTC. Residues: CASSFVGPGTPEGGYTF. The variable domain in full, with the rest retrieved from reference TRBV7-7 and TRBJ1-2, is GAGVSQSPRYKVTKRGQDVTLRCDPISSHATLYWYQQALGQGPEFLTYFNYEAQPDKSGLPSDRFSAERPEGSISTLTIQRTEQRDSAMYRCASSFVGPGTPEGGYTFGSGTRLTVV.

The rearrangement links TRBV7-9 to TRBJ1-3, with 7 bases identical to TRBD1. The V segment lost 2 bases and the J segment 0 bases; nucleotides outside the gene matches: 7. In germline, CDR1 is SEHNR, CDR2 FQNEAQ (reference sequence). The CDR3 contains 17 residues. CDR3 nucleotide sequence: TGTGCCAGCAGCTTAAGGGGGCTCCAGAGCTCTGGAAACACCATATATTTT. It yields the protein CASSLRGLQSSGNTIYF.

A note on this clone: Other DNA variants within this sample encode the same CDR3. The V gene is TRBV5-1, the J gene TRBJ2-1, with 8 bases identical to TRBD2. The V segment lost 7 bases and the J segment 4 bases; nucleotides outside the gene matches: 16. Germline V lookup: CDR1 SGHRS, CDR2 YFSETQ. This CDR3 has 17 residues. CDR3 sequence reads: CASATQRAGGVYNEQFF. The CDR3 nucleotides read TGCGCCAGCGCTACTCAAAGGGCGGGGGGAGTATACAATGAGCAGTTCTTC.

The chain couples TRBV19 to TRBJ2-2, with D unresolved. The CDR3 runs to 16 residues. V was trimmed by 1 base and J by 0 bases, leaving 9 bases between them. Germline lookup yields CDR1 LNHDA and CDR2 SQIVND (reference sequence). The CDR3: CASSIGPTSNTGELFF. The CDR3 DNA sequence: TGTGCCAGTAGTATAGGGCCGACTTCGAACACCGGGGAGCTGTTTTTT.

As regards this clone: The same CDR3 can be traced to other DNA sequences in this sample. The gene calls are TRBV3-1 (or the pseudogene TRBV3-2) and TRBJ1-1; 8 bases are shared with TRBD1. The CDR3 length is 14 residues. Germline CDR1 LGHDT, CDR2 YNNKEL (reference sequence). Unmatched junction bases numbered 5, after V lost 3 bases and J lost 5 bases. CDR3 protein: CASSQQTGGTEAFF. In DNA, the CDR3 is TGTGCCAGCAGCCAGCAAACAGGGGGGACTGAAGCTTTCTTT.